This TCR beta chain was documented in a study of cytomegalovirus exposure and HLA in healthy donors. Findings of the study overall: Common viral pathogens seemed to be connected with several of the most significant clusters, according to a later analysis. According to a later analysis, most TCR beta chains associated with CMV appeared HLA-restricted.

PCR used 60 Vbeta primers and 13 Jbeta primers. Repertoires were generated with immunoSEQ multiplex PCR, while TCRdb's copy carries only in-frame clones and drops some. The table has 120,000 to 150,000 clones, over 60% seen once; the top ten hold 6.8%. This clone was found a few times. The antigen is unknown. This TCR came from a middle-aged man in good health and CMV-seropositive. The sample was PBMCs.

The CDR3 nucleotides read TGCGCCAGCAGCTTGGAAGTAGGGGGCACCGACTATGGCTACACCTTC. It yields the protein CASSLEVGGTDYGYTF. V usage is TRBV5-1 and J usage is TRBJ1-2, with TRBD1 identical over 7 bases. V trimming: 0 bases; J trimming: 3 bases; junction bases outside the gene matches: 8. The CDR3 loop spans 16 amino acids. Germline CDR1 is SGHRS and CDR2 is YFSETQ.